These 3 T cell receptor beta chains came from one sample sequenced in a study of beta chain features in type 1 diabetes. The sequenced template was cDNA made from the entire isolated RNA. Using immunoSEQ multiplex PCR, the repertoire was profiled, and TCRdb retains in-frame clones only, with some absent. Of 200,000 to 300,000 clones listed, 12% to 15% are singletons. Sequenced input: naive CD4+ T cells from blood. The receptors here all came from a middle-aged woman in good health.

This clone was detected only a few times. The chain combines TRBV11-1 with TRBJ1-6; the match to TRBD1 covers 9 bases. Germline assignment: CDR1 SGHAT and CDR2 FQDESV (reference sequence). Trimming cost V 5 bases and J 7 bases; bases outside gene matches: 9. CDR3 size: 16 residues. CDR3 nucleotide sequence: TGTGCCAGCAGCCACCGGGACAGGGATAGAAATTCACCCCTCCACTTT. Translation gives CASSHRDRDRNSPLHF.

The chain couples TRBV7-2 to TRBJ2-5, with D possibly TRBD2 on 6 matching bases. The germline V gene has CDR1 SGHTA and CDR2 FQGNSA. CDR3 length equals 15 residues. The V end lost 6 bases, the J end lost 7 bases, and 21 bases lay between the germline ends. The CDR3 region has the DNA TGTGCCAGCAGTCCTAAGGTTCGGATTAGCGGGACCCAGTACTTC. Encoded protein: CASSPKVRISGTQYF. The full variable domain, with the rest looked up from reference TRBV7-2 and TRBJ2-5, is GAGVSQSPSNKVTEKGKDVELRCDPISGHTALYWYRQSLGQGLEFLIYFQGNSAPDKSGLPSDRFSAERTGGSVSTLTIQRTQQEDSAVYLCASSPKVRISGTQYFGPGTRLLVL.

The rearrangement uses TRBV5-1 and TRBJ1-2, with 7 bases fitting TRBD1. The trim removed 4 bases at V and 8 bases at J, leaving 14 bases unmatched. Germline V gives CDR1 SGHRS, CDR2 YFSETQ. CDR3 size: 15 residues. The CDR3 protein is CASSSRDSPAGGYTF. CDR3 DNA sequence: TGCGCCAGCAGCAGCCGGGACAGTCCCGCTGGGGGCTACACCTTC.